The clone carrying this T cell receptor beta chain was detected a few times. Repertoires were generated with immunoSEQ multiplex PCR, while TCRdb's copy carries only in-frame clones and drops some. The sample holds over 120,000 clones, around 84% seen once. This CDR3 is 19 amino acids long. This entry belongs to a study of blood T cell repertoires in COVID-19. The receptor comes from a human donor in a cohort sampled during active COVID-19. The V call is TRBV21-1, the J call TRBJ2-7; TRBD2, the D gene given by the table, was not confirmed from the DNA. TRBV21-1 is tagged as a pseudogene. Sequencing used peripheral blood. CDR3 DNA sequence: TGTGCCAGCAGCATTCTTTCCGGGACTAGCGTACTCATCTTGTGCGAGCAGTACGTC. Amino acid sequence: CASSILSGTSVLILCEQYV.